This T cell receptor beta chain originates from a study of T cell responses to AZD1222 COVID-19 vaccine. Study-wide findings and caveats: Repertoire collection took place solely once the T cell response had peaked. Mostly white British, mostly female donors; authors suggested clonal diversity may be underestimated.

The CDR3 consists of 15 residues. Per germline, CDR1 MNHEY and CDR2 SMNVEV (reference sequence). The J segment lost 4 bases and the V segment lost 4 bases, leaving 4 bases of the junction unmatched. Clones were sequenced by immunoSEQ multiplex PCR, and TCRdb holds only the in-frame ones, with some missing. The sample carries 75,000 to 100,000 clones, approximately 92% recorded once. A remark on this clone: Antigen: not known.

The chain recombines TRBV27 with TRBJ2-1; 10 bases are shared with TRBD1. Sequences were derived from peripheral blood, sampled on day 0 of AZD1222 vaccination. The TCR originated in an adult in good health. The CDR3 nucleotides read TGTGCCAGCAGTTCGACGGGACAGGGGTACAATGAGCAGTTCTTC. Translating it yields CASSSTGQGYNEQFF.